This is a list of T cell receptor beta chains from one sample in a study of Ad26.COV2.S vaccination and SARS-CoV-2 variants. The method was immunoSEQ multiplex PCR; TCRdb's version includes in-frame clones alone and lacks a portion of them. The table lists approximately 410,000 clones, roughly 90% of them singletons. Sequencing used peripheral blood, obtained in a trial of Ad26.COV2.S vaccine versus placebo. Receptor source: a person between 18 and 59 years old who received the Ad26.COV2.S COVID-19 vaccine or a placebo. The CDR3 runs from the conserved cysteine through the conserved F or W. The order of the fields is V gene, D gene, J gene, clone size, CDR3 protein, CDR3 DNA. The D gene is left open where the match is weak. Some rows mark clone size as missing; the rest say once, few, many or name a class of expanded clone.

>TRBV6-6|TRBD1|TRBJ1-1|-
CASSYGRGPSNTEAFF
TGTGCCAGCAGTTACGGGAGGGGGCCGTCGAACACTGAAGCTTTCTTT
>TRBV11-2|-|TRBJ2-1|-
CASSLALRRPSYNEQFF
TGTGCCAGCAGCTTAGCCCTTAGACGGCCCTCCTACAATGAGCAGTTCTTC
>TRBV24-1|TRBD1|TRBJ1-3|-
CATSEIGDSPGNTIYF
TGTGCCACCAGCGAGATCGGGGACAGTCCTGGAAACACCATATATTTT
>TRBV7-3|-|TRBJ2-7|-
CASSSRTSPQYF
TGTGCCAGCAGCTCCAGGACAAGCCCGCAGTACTTC
>TRBV5-1|TRBD1|TRBJ1-6|-
CASSSTGDNSPLHF
TGCGCCAGCAGCTCTACAGGGGATAATTCACCCCTCCACTTT
>TRBV19|-|TRBJ1-1|-
CASSIGDNEANTEAFF
TGTGCCAGTAGTATAGGGGACAATGAGGCCAACACTGAAGCTTTCTTT
>TRBV28|TRBD2|TRBJ2-7|-
CASILLAGGYEQYF
TGTGCCAGCATCCTTCTGGCGGGGGGTTACGAGCAGTACTTC
>TRBV6-5|TRBD1|TRBJ1-4|-
CASSSRQGGEKLFF
TGTGCCAGCAGTTCAAGACAGGGAGGAGAAAAACTGTTTTTT
>TRBV12-3/TRBV12-4|-|TRBJ2-3|-
CATRADTQYF
TGTGCCACGAGGGCGGATACGCAGTATTTT
>TRBV11-2|TRBD1|TRBJ2-3|-
CASSLGTGGTDTQYF
TGTGCCAGCAGCTTAGGGACAGGGGGCACAGATACGCAGTATTTT
>TRBV6-6|-|TRBJ2-5|-
CASTNRGPQEETQYF
TGTGCCAGCACCAACCGCGGGCCGCAAGAAGAGACCCAGTACTTC
>TRBV20-1|-|TRBJ1-5|few
CSASRWLQPQHF
TGCAGTGCTAGTCGGTGGTTACAGCCCCAGCATTTT
>TRBV28|TRBD1|TRBJ1-5|once
CASSRLPGGVQPQHF
TGTGCCAGCAGCCGACTACCAGGGGGCGTTCAGCCCCAGCATTTT
>TRBV5-6|-|TRBJ2-3|-
CASSWGGGGTDTQYF
TGTGCCAGCAGTTGGGGCGGGGGCGGCACAGATACGCAGTATTTT
>TRBV5-4|TRBD2|TRBJ2-1|-
CASSLATGGHHNEQFF
TGTGCCAGCAGCTTGGCCACGGGGGGGCACCACAATGAGCAGTTCTTC
>TRBV3-1/TRBV3-2|-|TRBJ2-5|once
CASSQQGLSRETQYF
TGTGCCAGCAGCCAACAAGGACTCTCTCGAGAGACCCAGTACTTC
>TRBV6-2/TRBV6-3|TRBD1|TRBJ2-7|few
CASSQRTGNLYFYEQYF
TGTGCCAGCAGTCAACGGACAGGGAACCTGTACTTCTACGAGCAGTACTTC
>TRBV9|TRBD1|TRBJ1-4|-
CASSEGQGGSLEKLFF
TGTGCCAGCAGCGAGGGGCAGGGGGGGTCGCTGGAAAAACTGTTTTTT
>TRBV4-1|TRBD2|TRBJ2-7|-
CASSQVRGDTYEQYF
TGCGCCAGCAGCCAAGTGCGGGGGGATACCTACGAGCAGTACTTC
>TRBV7-2|-|TRBJ2-1|-
CASSLYRDYNEQFF
TGTGCCAGCAGCTTATATAGGGACTACAATGAGCAGTTCTTC
>TRBV13|-|TRBJ1-6|-
CASSAGSNSPLHF
TGTGCCAGCAGCGCCGGGTCAAATTCACCCCTCCACTTT
>TRBV15|TRBD1|TRBJ1-2|-
CATSGPDRGNNGYTF
TGTGCCACCAGTGGACCGGACAGGGGAAATAATGGCTACACCTTC
>TRBV3-1/TRBV3-2|-|TRBJ1-1|-
CASSQEPWQADTEAFF
TGTGCCAGCAGCCAAGAGCCTTGGCAGGCCGACACTGAAGCTTTCTTT
>TRBV4-1|-|TRBJ2-3|-
CASSRREGTSTDTQYF
TGCGCCAGCAGCCGGAGAGAGGGGACAAGCACAGATACGCAGTATTTT